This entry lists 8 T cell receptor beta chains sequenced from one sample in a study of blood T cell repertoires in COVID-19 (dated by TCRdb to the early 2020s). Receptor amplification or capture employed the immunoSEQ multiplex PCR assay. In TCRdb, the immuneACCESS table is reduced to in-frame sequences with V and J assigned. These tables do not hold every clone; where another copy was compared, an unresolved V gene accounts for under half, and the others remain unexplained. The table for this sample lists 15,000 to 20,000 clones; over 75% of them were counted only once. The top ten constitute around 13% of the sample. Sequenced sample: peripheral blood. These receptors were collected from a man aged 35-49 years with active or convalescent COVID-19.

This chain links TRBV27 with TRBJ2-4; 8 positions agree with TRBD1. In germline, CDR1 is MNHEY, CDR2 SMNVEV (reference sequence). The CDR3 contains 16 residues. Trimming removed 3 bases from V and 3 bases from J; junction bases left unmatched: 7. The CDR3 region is CASSFDRGLYKNIQYF. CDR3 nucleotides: TGTGCCAGCAGTTTTGACAGGGGCCTTTACAAAAACATTCAGTACTTC.

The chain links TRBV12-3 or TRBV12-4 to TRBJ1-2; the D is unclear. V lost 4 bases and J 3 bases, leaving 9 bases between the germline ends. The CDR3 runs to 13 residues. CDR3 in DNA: TGTGCCAGCAGTTCGCGGTCAGACTATGGCTACACCTTC. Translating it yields CASSSRSDYGYTF.

This CDR3 reads CASSPWTGVGQPQHF. The CDR3 DNA is TGTGCCAGCAGCCCCTGGACAGGGGTAGGTCAGCCCCAGCATTTT. The rearrangement uses TRBV5-6 and TRBJ1-5, with 9 bases that match TRBD1. Germline assignment: CDR1 SGHDT and CDR2 YYEEEE. The CDR3 totals 15 residues. V was pared by 4 bases and J by 6 bases, with 8 bases of the junction left unmatched.

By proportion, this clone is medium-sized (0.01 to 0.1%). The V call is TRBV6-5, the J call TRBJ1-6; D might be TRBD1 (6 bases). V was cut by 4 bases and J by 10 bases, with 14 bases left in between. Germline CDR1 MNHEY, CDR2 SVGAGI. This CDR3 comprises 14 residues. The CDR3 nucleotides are TGTGCCAGCAGTTCCACAGGGACACGCTCACCCCTCCACTTT. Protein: CASSSTGTRSPLHF.

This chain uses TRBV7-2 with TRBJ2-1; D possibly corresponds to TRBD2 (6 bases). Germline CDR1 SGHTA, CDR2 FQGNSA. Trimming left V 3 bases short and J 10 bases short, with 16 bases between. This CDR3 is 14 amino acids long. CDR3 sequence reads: CASSFNAGPREQFF. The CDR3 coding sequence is TGTGCCAGCAGCTTTAATGCGGGGCCGCGGGAGCAGTTCTTC.

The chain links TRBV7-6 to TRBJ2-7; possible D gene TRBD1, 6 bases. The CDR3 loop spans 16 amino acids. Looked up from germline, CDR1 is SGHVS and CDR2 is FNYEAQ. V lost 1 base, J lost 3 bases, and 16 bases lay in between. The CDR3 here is CASSLVGAGGFYEQYF. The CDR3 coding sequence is TGTGCCAGCAGCTTAGTGGGGGCTGGGGGATTCTACGAGCAGTACTTC.

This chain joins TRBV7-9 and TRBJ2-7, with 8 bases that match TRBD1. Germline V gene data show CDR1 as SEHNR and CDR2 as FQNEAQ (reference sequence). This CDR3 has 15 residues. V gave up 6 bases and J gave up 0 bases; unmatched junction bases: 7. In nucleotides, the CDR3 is TGTGCCAGCAGGGGGGGCAGGGGGCCCTCCTACGAGCAGTACTTC. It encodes CASRGGRGPSYEQYF.

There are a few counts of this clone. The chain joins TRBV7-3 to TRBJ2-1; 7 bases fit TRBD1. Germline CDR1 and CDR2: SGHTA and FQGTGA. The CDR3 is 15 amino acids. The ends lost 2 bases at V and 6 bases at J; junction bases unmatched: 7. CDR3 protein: CASSLGVKGANEQFF. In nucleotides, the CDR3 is TGTGCCAGCAGCTTAGGGGTCAAGGGGGCCAATGAGCAGTTCTTC. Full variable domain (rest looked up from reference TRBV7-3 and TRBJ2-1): GAGVSQTPSNKVTEKGKYVELRCDPISGHTALYWYRQSLGQGPEFLIYFQGTGAADDSGLPNDRFFAVRPEGSVSTLKIQRTERGDSAVYLCASSLGVKGANEQFFGPGTRLTVL.